The 22 T cell receptor beta chains below all came from one sample that was sequenced in a study of blood T cell repertoires in COVID-19. The method was immunoSEQ multiplex PCR; TCRdb's version includes in-frame clones alone and lacks a portion of them. There are hundreds of thousands of clones in the sample; more than 85% occur only once, and 4% to 5.5% lies in the top ten. Sequenced: peripheral blood. These receptors were collected from a woman aged 25-40 years with acute or convalescent COVID-19.

This chain links TRBV6-6 with TRBJ2-2, with D possibly TRBD2 on 6 matching bases. The CDR3 is made up of 16 amino acids. Germline CDR1 and CDR2: MNHNY and SVGAGI (reference sequence). The V end lost 6 bases, the J end lost 6 bases, and 20 bases lay between the germline ends. Here the CDR3 DNA reads TGTGCCAGCAGCCACGCGGGTCGGGGAGGACCCGGGGAGCTGTTTTTT. This sequence encodes CASSHAGRGGPGELFF.

The rearrangement joins TRBV7-2 to TRBJ1-2; a weak D match, TRBD1 (6 bases). The germline CDR1 and CDR2 sequences are SGHTA and FQGNSA. The V and J ends lost 5 bases and 9 bases respectively, with 19 bases between them. CDR3 length: 14 amino acids. CDR3 nucleotide sequence: TGTGCCAGCAGCCATACAGGGTACTATTTCAGCTACACCTTC. Its protein product is CASSHTGYYFSYTF.

The V gene is TRBV4-1, the J gene TRBJ2-5; possible D gene TRBD2, 6 bases. The CDR3 consists of 18 residues. Per the germline V gene, CDR1 is MGHRA and CDR2 is YSYEKL. Trimming stripped 3 bases from V and 1 base from J, with 21 bases between. The CDR3 reads CASSQTTVRAGSQETQYF. Written as DNA, the CDR3 is TGCGCCAGCAGCCAGACCACCGTGCGGGCGGGGAGCCAAGAGACCCAGTACTTC.

This clone has only one observation. V usage is TRBV6-5 and J usage is TRBJ2-3; tentative D call: TRBD1 (6 bases). Germline V gene lookup returns CDR1 MNHEY and CDR2 SVGAGI. The CDR3 is 16 residues long. The germline V and J ends were trimmed by 0 bases and 6 bases, with 16 bases remaining between them. Here the CDR3 reads CASSYSMGALVDTQYF. In nucleotides, the CDR3 is TGTGCCAGCAGTTACTCGATGGGGGCGCTGGTTGATACGCAGTATTTT.

This rearrangement joins TRBV5-8 to TRBJ1-1, with D perhaps matching TRBD1 (5 bases). The germline V gene has CDR1 SGHTS and CDR2 YDEGEE. With 3 bases removed from V and 1 base from J, the gap between germline ends came to 10 bases. This CDR3 has 14 amino acids. Here the CDR3 DNA reads TGTGCCAGCAGCTGGGGAGGGACGAACACTGAAGCTTTCTTT. This codes for CASSWGGTNTEAFF.

The chain uses TRBV7-9 and TRBJ1-1, with 7 bases fitting TRBD1. The J segment lost 3 bases and the V segment lost 8 bases, leaving 6 bases of the junction unmatched. The CDR3 covers 13 residues. Looked up from germline, CDR1 is SEHNR and CDR2 is FQNEAQ (reference sequence). The CDR3 reads CASRDRDYTEAFF. For the CDR3, the DNA is TGTGCCAGCCGCGACAGGGATTACACTGAAGCTTTCTTT.

V and J are TRBV19 and TRBJ1-1, with 7 bases aligning to TRBD1. CDR1 is LNHDA, CDR2 SQIVND, per germline (reference sequence). The junction had 7 bases not matched to a gene; V was cut back by 5 bases and J by 4 bases. This CDR3 contains 14 residues. The CDR3 reads CASSLGGVGTEAFF. The DNA for the CDR3 is TGTGCCAGTAGTTTAGGGGGCGTGGGCACTGAAGCTTTCTTT.

This chain links TRBV6-2 or TRBV6-3 with TRBJ2-3; 16 bases line up with TRBD2. J gave up 2 bases and V 2 bases, and 10 bases lay outside the gene matches. The CDR3 covers 20 residues. Germline CDR1 MNHEY, CDR2 SVGEGT. The CDR3 region is CASSYIGTSGGALVTDTQYF. The CDR3 nucleotides read TGTGCCAGCAGTTACATCGGGACTAGCGGGGGGGCCCTAGTCACAGATACGCAGTATTTT.

The chain joins TRBV19 to TRBJ2-3; 11 positions match TRBD1. The germline V gene has CDR1 LNHDA and CDR2 SQIVND (reference sequence). V lost 5 bases and J lost 5; bases outside the gene matches: 6. The CDR3 runs 15 residues. The CDR3: CASSPDRGPGDTQYF. The DNA of the CDR3 is TGTGCCAGTAGTCCGGACAGGGGGCCTGGAGATACGCAGTATTTT.

The J gene is TRBJ1-2, the V gene TRBV25-1; no clear D gene. Trimming took 4 bases from V and 2 from J, leaving 23 bases between them. The CDR3 covers 18 residues. Germline V lookup: CDR1 MGHDK, CDR2 SYGVNS. This chain's CDR3 is CASSGDRRMPEGNYGYTF. The CDR3 DNA reads as TGTGCCAGCAGTGGTGATCGTCGAATGCCTGAGGGAAACTATGGCTACACCTTC.

The J gene is TRBJ2-2, the V gene TRBV5-1; perhaps TRBD1 as D (6 bases). Germline V gene lookup returns CDR1 SGHRS and CDR2 YFSETQ. CDR3 length equals 14 residues. The germline V and J ends were trimmed by 5 bases and 4 bases, with 12 bases remaining between them. The CDR3: CASREQGGTGELFF. The CDR3 DNA reads as TGCGCCAGCAGAGAGCAAGGGGGCACCGGGGAGCTGTTTTTT. The variable domain in full, with the rest retrieved from reference TRBV5-1 and TRBJ2-2, is KAGVTQTPRYLIKTRGQQVTLSCSPISGHRSVSWYQQTPGQGLQFLFEYFSETQRNKGNFPGRFSGRQFSNSRSEMNVSTLELGDSALYLCASREQGGTGELFFGEGSRLTVL.

The CDR3 sequence is CASRSPPGTAKRPQHF. The CDR3 coding sequence is TGTGCCAGCAGATCTCCCCCCGGGACAGCAAAGCGGCCCCAGCATTTT. V usage is TRBV5-6 and J usage is TRBJ1-5; 7 nucleotides align to TRBD1. J gave up 9 bases and V 5 bases, and 17 bases lay outside the gene matches. The V gene's germline CDR1 is SGHDT and CDR2 YYEEEE. The CDR3 is 16 amino acids. The entire variable domain, with the rest obtained from reference TRBV5-6 and TRBJ1-5, is as follows: DAGVTQSPTHLIKTRGQQVTLRCSPKSGHDTVSWYQQALGQGPQFIFQYYEEEERQRGNFPDRFSGHQFPNYSSELNVNALLLGDSALYLCASRSPPGTAKRPQHFGDGTRLSIL.

This clone was found a few times. The CDR3 region is CASSGGAYNEQFF. Written as DNA, the CDR3 is TGCGCCAGCAGCGGGGGGGCTTACAATGAGCAGTTCTTC. V is TRBV10-2 and J is TRBJ2-1, with 8 bases fitting TRBD2. This CDR3 comprises 13 residues. Germline V lookup: CDR1 WSHSY, CDR2 SAAADI. V trimming: 6 bases; J trimming: 4 bases; junction bases outside the gene matches: 2.

The chain links TRBV5-8 to TRBJ2-2; 11 bases fit TRBD2. Trimming cost V 1 base and J 3 bases; bases outside gene matches: 8. Germline V gene lookup returns CDR1 SGHTS and CDR2 YDEGEE. The CDR3 contains 18 residues. The CDR3 spells CASSLSLLAGVHTGELFF. In DNA form, the CDR3 reads TGTGCCAGCAGCTTGAGTTTACTAGCGGGGGTTCACACCGGGGAGCTGTTTTTT.

The rearrangement uses TRBV18 and TRBJ1-2; D call uncertain. Germline-derived CDR1 and CDR2 are KGHSH and LQKENI. The CDR3 loop spans 13 amino acids. Trimming took off 8 bases at V and 0 bases at J, with 10 bases between the two ends. The CDR3 sequence: CASRPGANYGYTF. The CDR3 DNA reads as TGTGCCAGCCGGCCGGGAGCTAACTATGGCTACACCTTC.

This clone was seen a few times. The chain links TRBV7-9 to TRBJ1-5; the match to TRBD1 covers 7 bases. Germline assignment: CDR1 SEHNR and CDR2 FQNEAQ (reference sequence). With V trimmed by 5 bases and J by 0 bases, 1 base remained unmatched. The CDR3 contains 14 residues. The CDR3 DNA follows: TGTGCCAGCAGCAACAGGGGTAGCAATCAGCCCCAGCATTTT. It encodes CASSNRGSNQPQHF.

The chain is built from TRBV5-6 and TRBJ1-2; the D gene is possibly TRBD1 (5 bases). Germline V lookup: CDR1 SGHDT, CDR2 YYEEEE. This CDR3 has 14 amino acids. Deletions cut 5 bases from V and 4 bases from J, with 15 bases between. The CDR3 DNA follows: TGTGCCAGCAGATCACCAGGGAAAGCCTATGGCTACACCTTC. As protein: CASRSPGKAYGYTF.

V and J are TRBV5-6 and TRBJ1-2; possible D gene TRBD1, 6 bases. The CDR3 has 13 residues. V lost 5 bases to trimming and J lost 4 bases, with 12 bases between them. Germline CDR1 is SGHDT and CDR2 is YYEEEE. Here the CDR3 DNA reads TGTGCCAGCAGATTTGGACAGAGCTATGGCTACACCTTC. Translating it yields CASRFGQSYGYTF.

V gene TRBV28 combines with J gene TRBJ2-5, with D maybe TRBD2 (6 bases). Looked up from germline, CDR1 is MDHEN and CDR2 is SYDVKM. Trimming took 3 bases from V and 6 from J, leaving 14 bases between them. The CDR3 has 14 residues. The CDR3 region is CASSFWVEGKTQYF. CDR3 nucleotide sequence: TGTGCCAGCAGTTTCTGGGTGGAGGGAAAGACCCAGTACTTC.

The chain recombines TRBV15 with TRBJ1-2; 8 bases agree with TRBD1. The CDR3 runs 14 residues. CDR1 and CDR2 from the germline V gene are LNHNV and YYDKDF (reference sequence). Trimming took 0 bases from V and 8 from J; bases not matched to a gene: 5. CDR3 DNA: TGTGCCACCAGCAGAGAAGGACAGGGACTAGGCTACACCTTC. This gives the protein CATSREGQGLGYTF.

This chain links TRBV2 with TRBJ1-1, with 9 bases identical to TRBD1. V shed 6 bases, J shed 3 bases, and the junction held 2 bases outside the gene matches. Looked up from germline, CDR1 is SNHLY and CDR2 is FYNNEI. CDR3 length equals 13 residues. CDR3 bases: TGTGCCAGCAGGGGACAGGGTCACACTGAAGCTTTCTTT. Protein product: CASRGQGHTEAFF.

The chain joins TRBV19 to TRBJ2-2; TRBD2 is a possible D gene (5 bases). The V and J ends lost 10 bases and 0 bases respectively, with 12 bases between them. Germline V gene sequence: CDR1 LNHDA, CDR2 SQIVND (reference sequence). This CDR3 comprises 14 residues. The CDR3 reads CATPRGANTGELFF. The CDR3 DNA is TGTGCCACCCCCCGGGGAGCGAACACCGGGGAGCTGTTTTTT. Full variable domain (outside the CDR3, taken from reference TRBV19 and TRBJ2-2): DGGITQSPKYLFRKEGQNVTLSCEQNLNHDAMYWYRQDPGQGLRLIYYSQIVNDFQKGDIAEGYSVSREKKESFPLTVTSAQKNPTAFYLCATPRGANTGELFFGEGSRLTVL.